This TCR beta chain was identified during a study of T-cell memory formation after mild COVID-19. This clonotype has just a few counts. TCRdb re-derived calls from the 5' RACE reads in MiXCR, one entry per CDR3 protein. Among roughly 250,000 distinct CDR3 sequences listed, around 15% were seen once. The length of the CDR3 is 15 residues. V lost 5 bases, J lost 9 bases, and 9 bases stayed unmatched. Germline V CDR1 and CDR2: MRHNA, SNTAGT. This TCR was recovered from a man aged 18 to 29 who had mild COVID-19 (a few samples of this study predate the infection). Cell type and time point are not known. The chain combines TRBV6-4 with TRBJ2-1, with 11 bases aligning to TRBD1. Sequenced sample: PBMCs or a T cell subset sorted from them (not recorded which). The CDR3 sequence is CASSRLGQGDREQFF. The CDR3 DNA reads TGTGCCAGCAGTCGGCTGGGACAGGGGGACCGTGAGCAGTTCTTC.